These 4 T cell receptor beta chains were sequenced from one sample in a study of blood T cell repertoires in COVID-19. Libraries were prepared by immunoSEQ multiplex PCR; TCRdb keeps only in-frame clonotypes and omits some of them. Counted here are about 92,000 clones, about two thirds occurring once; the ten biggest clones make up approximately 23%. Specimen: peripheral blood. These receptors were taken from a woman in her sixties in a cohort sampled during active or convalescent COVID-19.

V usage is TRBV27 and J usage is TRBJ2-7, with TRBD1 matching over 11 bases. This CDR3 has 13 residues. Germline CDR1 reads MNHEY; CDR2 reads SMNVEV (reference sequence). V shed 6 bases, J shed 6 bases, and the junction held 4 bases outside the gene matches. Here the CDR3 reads CASSGQGAFEQYF. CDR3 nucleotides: TGTGCCAGCAGCGGACAGGGGGCGTTCGAGCAGTACTTC.

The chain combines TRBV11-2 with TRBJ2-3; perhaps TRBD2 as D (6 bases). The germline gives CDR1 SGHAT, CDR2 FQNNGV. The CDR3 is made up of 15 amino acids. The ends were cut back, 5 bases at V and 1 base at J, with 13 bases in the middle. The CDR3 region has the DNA TGTGCCAGCAGCGCCTGGACTACCGGCACAGATACGCAGTATTTT. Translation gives CASSAWTTGTDTQYF.

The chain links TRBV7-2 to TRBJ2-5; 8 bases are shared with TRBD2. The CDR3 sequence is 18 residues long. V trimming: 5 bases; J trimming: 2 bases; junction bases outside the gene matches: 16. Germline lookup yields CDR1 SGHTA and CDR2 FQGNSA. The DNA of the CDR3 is TGTGCCAGCAGCCCAGATGGGGCGGGGGGCCTGAATCAAGAGACCCAGTACTTC. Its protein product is CASSPDGAGGLNQETQYF.

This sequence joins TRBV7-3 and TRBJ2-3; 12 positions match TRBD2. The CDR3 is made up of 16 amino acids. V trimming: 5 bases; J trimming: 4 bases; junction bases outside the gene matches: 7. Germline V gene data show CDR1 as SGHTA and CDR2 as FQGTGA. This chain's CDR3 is CASSRRGLAGPDTQYF. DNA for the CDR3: TGTGCCAGCAGCCGCCGGGGACTAGCGGGCCCAGATACGCAGTATTTT.